This TCR beta chain was retrieved from a study of long-term antiretroviral therapy in people with HIV. Study-wide background: Samples from the earliest time points predate the 2015 immediate-ART recommendation by about a decade.

At the survey level, the v3.0 immunoSEQ assay was run. Libraries were prepared by immunoSEQ multiplex PCR; TCRdb keeps only in-frame clonotypes and omits some of them. The sample has approximately 17,000 clones, 76% seen once. The TCR was taken from a woman aged 50 to 60 with HIV. The specimen was unsorted PBMCs, collected 2.5 years before starting antiretroviral therapy.

CDR3 loop: CASSYPQGTQYF. The CDR3 nucleotides are TGTGCCAGCAGTTACCCGCAGGGGACCCAGTACTTC. V gene TRBV6-6 combines with J gene TRBJ2-5; D is possibly TRBD1 (5 bases). The V end was cut by 2 bases, the J end by 7 bases, with 8 bases between. Per the germline V gene, CDR1 is MNHNY and CDR2 is SVGAGI (reference sequence). This CDR3 region has 12 residues.